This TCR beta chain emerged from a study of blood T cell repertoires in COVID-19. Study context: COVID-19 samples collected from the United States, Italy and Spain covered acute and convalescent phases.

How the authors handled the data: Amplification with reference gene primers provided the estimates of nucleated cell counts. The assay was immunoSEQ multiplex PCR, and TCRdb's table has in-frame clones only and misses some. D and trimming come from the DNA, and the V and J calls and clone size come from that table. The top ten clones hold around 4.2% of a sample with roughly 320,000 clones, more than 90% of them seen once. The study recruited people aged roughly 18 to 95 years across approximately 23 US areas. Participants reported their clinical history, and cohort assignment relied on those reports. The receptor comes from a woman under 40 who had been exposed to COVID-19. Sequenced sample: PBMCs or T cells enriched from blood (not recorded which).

CDR3 loop: CASSPTRGMNTEAFF. DNA for the CDR3: TGTGCCAGCAGCCCGACGCGGGGCATGAACACTGAAGCTTTCTTT. The chain recombines TRBV7-9 with TRBJ1-1, with a possible D match to TRBD1 (5 bases). There are 15 residues in the CDR3. The V end was cut by 5 bases, the J end by 0 bases, with 13 bases between. Looked up from germline, CDR1 is SEHNR and CDR2 is FQNEAQ (reference sequence).